This T cell receptor beta chain was captured by sequencing in a study of blood T cell repertoires in COVID-19. On the study more broadly: Samples came from the United States, Italy and Spain, spanning acute and convalescent COVID-19. Nucleic acid was either cDNA or gDNA, and it came from T cells, B-cell-depleted T cells, or PBMCs.

The germline V gene encodes CDR1 SNHLY and CDR2 FYNNEI. The V end was cut by 2 bases, the J end by 9 bases, with 11 bases between. This CDR3 comprises 13 residues. Original analysis: Researchers report that nucleated cell counts were estimated from reference gene primer amplification. Sequenced by immunoSEQ multiplex PCR; TCRdb stores in-frame clones only, minus some. V and J calls and clone size are as listed in that table; D and trimming were resolved from the DNA. Of under 350,000 clones listed, around four fifths are singletons. The chain couples TRBV2 to TRBJ2-1; no clear D gene. The origin of this receptor is a woman aged 45 to 65 who had recovered from COVID-19. The sample comprised peripheral blood. The CDR3 region is CASSESSRFEQFF. DNA of the CDR3: TGTGCCAGCAGTGAAAGTAGTCGGTTTGAGCAGTTCTTC. The full variable domain, rest sourced from reference TRBV2 and TRBJ2-1, is EPEVTQTPSHQVTQMGQEVILRCVPISNHLYFYWYRQILGQKVEFLVSFYNNEISEKSEIFDDQFSVERPDGSNFTLKIRSTKLEDSAMYFCASSESSRFEQFFGPGTRLTVL.